The 2 T cell receptor beta chains below were found in one sample sequenced in a study of neoadjuvant anti-PD-1 for oral cavity cancer. Measured with immunoSEQ multiplex PCR; TCRdb has only the in-frame clones, and not every one. In the table there are around 81,000 clones, about 84% of which are singletons. The sample consisted of PBMCs, taken before nivolumab (anti-PD-1) treatment. Every receptor here comes from a person aged 40 to 85 with oral cavity squamous cell carcinoma.

J is TRBJ1-5 and V is TRBV6-5; no reliable D call. The CDR3 contains 14 residues. The V gene's germline CDR1 is MNHEY and CDR2 SVGAGI. Trimming stripped 2 bases from V and 1 base from J, with 6 bases between. CDR3 amino acids: CASSYAGSNQPQHF. The CDR3 DNA reads TGTGCCAGCAGTTACGCGGGGAGCAATCAGCCCCAGCATTTT.

V is TRBV29-1 and J is TRBJ2-7; D is perhaps TRBD1 or TRBD2 (7 bases each). V was pared by 8 bases and J by 6 bases, with 26 bases between. Germline loops: CDR1 SQVTM, CDR2 ANQGSEA. This CDR3 comprises 15 residues. DNA for the CDR3: TGCAGCTATACCAGGGAGGGGGCTTCCCGATCCGAGCAGTACTTC. Protein: CSYTREGASRSEQYF.